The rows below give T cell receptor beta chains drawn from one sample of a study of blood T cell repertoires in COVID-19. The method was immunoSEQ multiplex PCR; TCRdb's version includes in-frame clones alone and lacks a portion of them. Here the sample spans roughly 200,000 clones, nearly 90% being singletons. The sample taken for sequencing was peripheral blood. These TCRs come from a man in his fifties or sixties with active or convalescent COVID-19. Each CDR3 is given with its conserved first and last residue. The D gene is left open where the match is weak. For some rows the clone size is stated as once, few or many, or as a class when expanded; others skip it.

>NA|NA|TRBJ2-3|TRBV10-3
CAISEWVGQGHTDTQYF
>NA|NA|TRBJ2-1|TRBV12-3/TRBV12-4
CASSFTGINEQFF
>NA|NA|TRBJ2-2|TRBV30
CAWSRLVNTGELFF
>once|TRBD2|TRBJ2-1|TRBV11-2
CASSRGLAGGSYNEQFF
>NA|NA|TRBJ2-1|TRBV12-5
CASGLLIAYDYNEQFF
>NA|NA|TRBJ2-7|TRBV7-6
CASSLGGREASYEQYF
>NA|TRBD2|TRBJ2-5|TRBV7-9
CASSSGEGTQYF
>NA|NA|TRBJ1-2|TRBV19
CASSPNSLQGALDYGYTF
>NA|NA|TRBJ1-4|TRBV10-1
CASSRGEGEKLFF
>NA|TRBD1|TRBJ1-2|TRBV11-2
CASSSTGAWGYTF
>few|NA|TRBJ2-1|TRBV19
CASRGRGYNEQFF
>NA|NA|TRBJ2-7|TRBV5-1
CASSHNYEQYF
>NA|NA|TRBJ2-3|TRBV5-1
CASRVALARTDTQYF
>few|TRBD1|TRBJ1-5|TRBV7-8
CASSWGTGGNNQPQHF
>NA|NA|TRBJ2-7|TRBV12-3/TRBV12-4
CASSISSYEQYF
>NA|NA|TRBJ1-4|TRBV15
CATSRGGDPNEKLFF
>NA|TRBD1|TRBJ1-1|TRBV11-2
CASSLGQGRSTEAFF
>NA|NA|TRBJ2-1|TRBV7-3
CASSFYPSVYSYNEQFF
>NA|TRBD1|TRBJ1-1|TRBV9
CASSALGGAGTEAFF
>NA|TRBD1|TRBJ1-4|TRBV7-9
CASSLGTGREKLFF
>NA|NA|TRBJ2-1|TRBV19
CASSIDHASNEQFF
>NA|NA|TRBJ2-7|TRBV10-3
CASNRGGGAYEQYF
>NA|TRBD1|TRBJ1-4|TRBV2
CASSDRGREKLFF